In its sample, the clone carrying this T cell receptor beta chain was seen once. Its antigen is still unknown. Treatment here: oral pan-JAK inhibitor, 5-10 mg twice daily. This sample was included in a study of CD8+ T cells in alopecia areata. Study conclusions and caveats: Tofacitinib significantly reduced both scalp clonality and expanded CD8+ clones among the top 100.

V was trimmed by 3 bases and J by 7 bases, leaving 16 bases between them. The germline V gene has CDR1 KGHSH and CDR2 LQKENI. The CDR3 contains 16 residues. Following RNA extraction, reverse transcription yielded cDNA that acted as the sequencing template. Profiling relied on immunoSEQ multiplex PCR, and the TCRdb table lists in-frame clones only, not all of them. The repertoire holds 200,000 to 250,000 clones, with 66% as singletons. This specimen was CD4+ T cells sorted from blood, taken around week 44, from a patient treated with tofacitinib. This clonotype originated in a human donor with alopecia areata. The chain couples TRBV18 to TRBJ1-6, with D tentatively TRBD1 (6 bases). CDR3 DNA sequence: TGTGCCAGCTCACCGCCATCGACAGGTAGAAATTCACCCCTCCACTTT. This encodes CASSPPSTGRNSPLHF.